The 8 T cell receptor beta chains below were found in one sample sequenced in a study of blood T cell repertoires in COVID-19. Assay used: immunoSEQ multiplex PCR; TCRdb lists only in-frame clones, some missing. The table shows fewer than 200,000 clones, with 88% occurring only once. The sample was peripheral blood. The receptor set was obtained from a man in his 60s with acute or convalescent COVID-19.

This clone was detected a few times. The CDR3: CASSLALDRGSYGYTF. Written as DNA, the CDR3 is TGTGCCAGCAGCTTAGCGCTCGACAGGGGAAGCTATGGCTACACCTTC. The chain links TRBV7-8 to TRBJ1-2; 8 bases map to TRBD1. V shed 0 bases, J shed 4 bases, and the junction held 7 bases outside the gene matches. The CDR3 length is 16 residues. The germline gives CDR1 SGHVS, CDR2 FQNEAQ.

This clone was recorded only once. The rearrangement uses TRBV7-9 and TRBJ1-1; TRBD1 matches 7 bases. Germline lookup yields CDR1 SEHNR and CDR2 FQNEAQ (reference sequence). The CDR3 is 13 amino acids. V shed 4 bases and J 4 bases; nucleotides not matched to a gene: 3. The CDR3 sequence: CASSSQGGTEAFF. The CDR3, as DNA: TGTGCCAGCAGCTCCCAGGGGGGCACTGAAGCTTTCTTT.

In its sample, this clone was seen once. This chain connects TRBV19 to TRBJ2-3; 11 positions agree with TRBD2. The V and J ends lost 10 bases and 3 bases, in that order; junction bases with no gene match: 6. The CDR3 has 14 amino acids. CDR1 is LNHDA and CDR2 is SQIVND in the germline V gene (reference sequence). The chain's CDR3 is CATASGRLTDTQYF. The CDR3 nucleotides read TGTGCCACCGCTAGCGGGAGGTTGACAGATACGCAGTATTTT. Together with reference TRBV19 and TRBJ2-3, the CDR3 gives the full variable domain: DGGITQSPKYLFRKEGQNVTLSCEQNLNHDAMYWYRQDPGQGLRLIYYSQIVNDFQKGDIAEGYSVSREKKESFPLTVTSAQKNPTAFYLCATASGRLTDTQYFGPGTRLTVL.

This chain links TRBV6-1 with TRBJ1-6; D is unresolved. Trimming took 3 bases from V and 7 from J, leaving 10 bases between them. The CDR3 covers 14 residues. Germline values: CDR1 MNHNS, CDR2 SASEGT. The CDR3 DNA sequence: TGTGCCAGCAGTGACAGGACGGGAAATTCACCCCTCCACTTT. Translation gives CASSDRTGNSPLHF.

This chain uses TRBV4-2 with TRBJ1-1, with 8 bases identical to TRBD1. V dropped 3 bases and J dropped 5; count of bases not matched to a gene: 8. CDR1 and CDR2 (germline): LGHNA, YNFKEQ. The CDR3 is 15 residues long. Written as DNA, the CDR3 is TGTGCCAGCAGCCAGGTCTCAGGGGGCGTTACTGAAGCTTTCTTT. Translating gives CASSQVSGGVTEAFF.

The rearrangement joins TRBV6-5 to TRBJ1-6, with TRBD1 matching 9 bases. The CDR3 runs to 14 residues. J gave up 14 bases and V 6 bases, and 11 bases lay outside the gene matches. Germline V CDR1 and CDR2: MNHEY, SVGAGI. The chain's CDR3 is CASSPTGGGRSLHF. The CDR3 coding sequence is TGTGCCAGCAGCCCAACAGGGGGCGGGAGGTCCCTCCACTTT.

This sequence joins TRBV4-2 and TRBJ1-1; 7 nucleotides line up with TRBD1. The CDR3 loop spans 15 amino acids. With V trimmed by 1 base and J by 1 base, 3 bases remained unmatched. Germline V gene sequence: CDR1 LGHNA, CDR2 YNFKEQ. CDR3 DNA: TGTGCCAGCAGCCAAGTCGACAGGGAGAACACTGAAGCTTTCTTT. This sequence encodes CASSQVDRENTEAFF.

This rearrangement joins TRBV9 to TRBJ1-1; tentatively, D is TRBD1 (6 bases). The CDR3 totals 14 residues. The V end was cut by 1 base, the J end by 1 base, with 8 bases between. In germline, CDR1 is SGDLS, CDR2 YYNGEE. The CDR3: CASSVRQENTEAFF. DNA of the CDR3: TGTGCCAGCAGCGTAAGACAGGAGAACACTGAAGCTTTCTTT. Variable domain in full (rest from reference TRBV9 and TRBJ1-1): DSGVTQTPKHLITATGQRVTLRCSPRSGDLSVYWYQQSLDQGLQFLIQYYNGEERAKGNILERFSAQQFPDLHSELNLSSLELGDSALYFCASSVRQENTEAFFGQGTRLTVV.